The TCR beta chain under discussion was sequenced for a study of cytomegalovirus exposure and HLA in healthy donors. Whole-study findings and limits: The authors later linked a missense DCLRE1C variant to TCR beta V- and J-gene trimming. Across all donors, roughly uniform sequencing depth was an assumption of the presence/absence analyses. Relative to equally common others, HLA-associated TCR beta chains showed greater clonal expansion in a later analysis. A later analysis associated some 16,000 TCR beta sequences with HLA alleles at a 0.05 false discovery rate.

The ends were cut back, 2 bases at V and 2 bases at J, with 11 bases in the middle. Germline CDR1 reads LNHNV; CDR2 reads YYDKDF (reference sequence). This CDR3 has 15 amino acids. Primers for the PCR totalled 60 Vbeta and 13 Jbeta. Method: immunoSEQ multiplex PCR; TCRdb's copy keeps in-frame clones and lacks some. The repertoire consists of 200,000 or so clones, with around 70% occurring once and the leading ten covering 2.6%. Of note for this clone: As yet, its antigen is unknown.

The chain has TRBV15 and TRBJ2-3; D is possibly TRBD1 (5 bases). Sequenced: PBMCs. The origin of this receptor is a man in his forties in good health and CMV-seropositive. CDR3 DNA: TGTGCCACCAGCAGAAGACGGACAATCACAGATACGCAGTATTTT. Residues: CATSRRRTITDTQYF.